This TCR beta chain was documented in a study of blood T cell repertoires in COVID-19 (dated by TCRdb to 2018 to 2021). In terms of the full investigation: Collaborator samples came from the United States, Italy and Spain and covered acute and convalescent phases of COVID-19. The prospective study material was composed of cDNA or gDNA derived from T cells, B-cell-depleted T cells, or PBMCs. The dataset comprised deeply sampled blood TCRbeta repertoires from subjects exposed to, actively infected with, or recovered from COVID-19. A freely available public database, intended as a resource for researchers studying the immune response to SARS-CoV-2, is where the repertoires were released. The samples were drawn from two sources: the first 160 participants of the ongoing ImmuneRACE study, and 1,200 or so subjects contributed by 6 global collaborators. Nearly every sample came with metadata listing a de-identified subject ID, COVID-19 status, age in years and sex. Where available, HLA class I and class II types were taken from metadata supplied by the sample provider and were not determined by assay-based typing. What the work shows at the level of the full study, not this receptor alone: Clinical and demographic metadata were provided uncurated, with the amount varying by source and participant.

As regards this clone: Its cognate antigen has yet to be identified. No much larger clone is present one base from it, and per-base qualities are unavailable.

The collaborating institutions used their own protocols to collect whole blood in K2EDTA tubes. For TCRbeta analysis, collaborators shipped samples as frozen whole blood, isolated PBMCs, or DNA extracted from either of those sample types. The immunoSEQ Assay, a bias-controlled multiplex PCR, was used to amplify TCRbeta CDR3 regions from genomic DNA. The study's processing was this. The number of nucleated cells in each sample was estimated from the amplification of reference gene primers within the assay. Sequence reads were collapsed and filtered to measure the absolute abundance of every unique TCRbeta CDR3 rearrangement. For each sample, productive Simpson clonality was calculated as the square root of Simpson's diversity index over productive rearrangements. The table comes from immuneACCESS by way of TCRdb, which keeps in-frame sequences with V and J called. Part of the clones is missing from these tables; in studies checked, under half for an unresolved V gene and the rest for unknown reasons. V and J calls plus clone size are reproduced from that table; the DNA served to infer D and trimming. The sample yields 75,000 to 80,000 clones; roughly 80% were counted once. The ten largest account for under 20% of the sample.

From its cysteine to its phenylalanine, the CDR3 spans 15 amino acids. The CDR3 DNA has 45 bases and is translated from base 1. CDR1 KGHSH and CDR2 LQKENI are derived from the germline V gene. Germline trimming: 2 bases from V, 0 bases from J; junction bases outside gene matches: 4. In this chain, TRBV18 is recombined with TRBJ2-7; the junction holds 7 bases that match TRBD1. Sequenced: peripheral blood. This TCR derives from a woman aged 55-69 years with acute or convalescent COVID-19. DNA sequence: TGTGCCAGCTCACCAGAGACAGGGAGCTCCTACGAGCAGTACTTC. Its protein reads: CASSPETGSSYEQYF.